These T cell receptor beta chains were read from a single sample in a study of identical twins. One entry per CDR3 protein, called by TCRdb with MiXCR from the 5' RACE reads. Of around 490,000 distinct CDR3 sequences in the sample, about a fifth were seen once. Separately, the same data were catalogued under a study of yellow fever vaccine responses in identical twins.

Sequenced: CD4+ T cells sorted from blood. The receptors shown here come from a woman younger than 30 in good health. CDR3s include the opening cysteine and the closing phenylalanine or tryptophan. A D gene is named only where the DNA matches it firmly. Some rows have no size entry. The others give once, few or many, or a class for an expanded clone.

v_gene: TRBV9; j_gene: TRBJ1-2; d_gene: -; abundance: few; CDR3nt: TGTGCCAGCAGCGTGGCTTCTAACTATGGCTACACCTTC; CDR3aa: CASSVASNYGYTF
v_gene: TRBV5-1; j_gene: TRBJ1-2; d_gene: -; abundance: many; CDR3nt: TGCGCCAGCAGCTTGGCCGGGAACTTTTACTATGGCTACACCTTC; CDR3aa: CASSLAGNFYYGYTF
v_gene: TRBV5-1; j_gene: TRBJ2-7; d_gene: TRBD1; abundance: few; CDR3nt: TGCGCCAGCAGCTTGGTAATGACAGGGAACTACGAGCAGTACTTC; CDR3aa: CASSLVMTGNYEQYF
v_gene: TRBV28; j_gene: TRBJ2-1; d_gene: TRBD2; abundance: -; CDR3nt: TGTGCCAGCAGTTCCCTTGGCGGGGGAGCCTACAATGAGCAGTTCTTC; CDR3aa: CASSSLGGGAYNEQFF
v_gene: TRBV5-1; j_gene: TRBJ1-4; d_gene: -; abundance: -; CDR3nt: TGCGCCAGCAGCTTGTTCCCCAGCGTTGCAACTAATGAAAAACTGTTTTTT; CDR3aa: CASSLFPSVATNEKLFF
v_gene: TRBV4-2; j_gene: TRBJ1-2; d_gene: TRBD1; abundance: many; CDR3nt: TGTGCCAGCAGCCAACATGGGACAGTAGACTATGGCTACACCTTC; CDR3aa: CASSQHGTVDYGYTF
v_gene: TRBV29-1; j_gene: TRBJ2-1; d_gene: -; abundance: -; CDR3nt: TGCAGCGTTGAGGCTGGGCTAGCTGAAAGGGAGCAGTTCTTC; CDR3aa: CSVEAGLAEREQFF
v_gene: TRBV7-2; j_gene: TRBJ1-1; d_gene: TRBD1; abundance: -; CDR3nt: TGTGCCAGCAGCCCGCCAAGGGGGCTGGACACTGAAGCTTTCTTT; CDR3aa: CASSPPRGLDTEAFF
v_gene: TRBV28; j_gene: TRBJ1-5; d_gene: TRBD1; abundance: -; CDR3nt: TGTGCCAGCACGACCCTAACACAGGGGGCGGGTGTTCAGCCCCAGCATTTT; CDR3aa: CASTTLTQGAGVQPQHF
v_gene: TRBV5-6; j_gene: TRBJ2-3; d_gene: TRBD2; abundance: -; CDR3nt: TGTGCCAGCAGCTACGTTAGCGGGGGATCCACAGATACGCAGTATTTT; CDR3aa: CASSYVSGGSTDTQYF
v_gene: TRBV2; j_gene: TRBJ1-5; d_gene: -; abundance: -; CDR3nt: TGTGCCAGCAGTGAATCGGGTCAGAACAATCAGCCCCAGCATTTT; CDR3aa: CASSESGQNNQPQHF
v_gene: TRBV18; j_gene: TRBJ2-1; d_gene: TRBD2; abundance: -; CDR3nt: TGTGCCAGCTCACCACGGGTACTAGCGCACTCCTACAATGAGCAGTTCTTC; CDR3aa: CASSPRVLAHSYNEQFF
v_gene: TRBV5-1; j_gene: TRBJ2-1; d_gene: TRBD1; abundance: few; CDR3nt: TGCGCCAGCAGTCGCGGGGGACAGGGCGGCAATGAGCAGTTCTTC; CDR3aa: CASSRGGQGGNEQFF
v_gene: TRBV11-3; j_gene: TRBJ2-1; d_gene: -; abundance: few; CDR3nt: TGTGCCAGCAGCGGAGACTCACAACTCTACAATGAGCAGTTCTTC; CDR3aa: CASSGDSQLYNEQFF
v_gene: TRBV27; j_gene: TRBJ1-5; d_gene: TRBD1; abundance: few; CDR3nt: TGTGCCAGCAGTCCGAACAGGGGAAGCAATCAGCCCCAGCATTTT; CDR3aa: CASSPNRGSNQPQHF
v_gene: TRBV25-1; j_gene: TRBJ2-6; d_gene: -; abundance: -; CDR3nt: TGTGCCAGCAGTGAATATTCGGGGTCTGGGGCCAACGTCCTGACTTTC; CDR3aa: CASSEYSGSGANVLTF
v_gene: TRBV24-1; j_gene: TRBJ2-1; d_gene: -; abundance: -; CDR3nt: TGTGCCACCAGTCCTCGCTCCTACAATGAGCAGTTCTTC; CDR3aa: CATSPRSYNEQFF
v_gene: TRBV20-1; j_gene: TRBJ2-2; d_gene: -; abundance: few; CDR3nt: TGCAGTGCTAGTAGGGTCGGGGAGCTGTTTTTT; CDR3aa: CSASRVGELFF
v_gene: TRBV28; j_gene: TRBJ1-1; d_gene: -; abundance: -; CDR3nt: TGTGCCAGCAGTTTCATCGATGGGGACACAAAAGCTTTCTTT; CDR3aa: CASSFIDGDTKAFF
v_gene: TRBV2; j_gene: TRBJ1-1; d_gene: TRBD1; abundance: few; CDR3nt: TGTGCCAGCAGTGACCGACAGGGCTACACTGAAGCTTTCTTT; CDR3aa: CASSDRQGYTEAFF
v_gene: TRBV5-1; j_gene: TRBJ2-3; d_gene: TRBD2; abundance: -; CDR3nt: TGCGCCAGCAGCTTGTTGACTAGCGGGAGCGCAGCAGATACGCAGTATTTT; CDR3aa: CASSLLTSGSAADTQYF
v_gene: TRBV12-3/TRBV12-4; j_gene: TRBJ2-5; d_gene: -; abundance: -; CDR3nt: TGTGCCAGCAGTTTAGGGATGGGGGGGCGAGTTTTGGTAGAGACCCAGTACTTC; CDR3aa: CASSLGMGGRVLVETQYF
v_gene: TRBV12-3/TRBV12-4; j_gene: TRBJ2-1; d_gene: TRBD1; abundance: -; CDR3nt: TGTGCCAGCAGTTTAGACTCCGGGACAGTAGGAGGTAATGAGCAGTTCTTC; CDR3aa: CASSLDSGTVGGNEQFF
v_gene: TRBV29-1; j_gene: TRBJ2-1; d_gene: -; abundance: few; CDR3nt: TGCAGCGTTGGCCGTTTCGGCAATGAGCAGTTCTTC; CDR3aa: CSVGRFGNEQFF
v_gene: TRBV4-1; j_gene: TRBJ2-3; d_gene: -; abundance: -; CDR3nt: TGCGCCAGCAGCCAACTCCCTATTTACACAGATACGCAGTATTTT; CDR3aa: CASSQLPIYTDTQYF
v_gene: TRBV12-3/TRBV12-4; j_gene: TRBJ1-6; d_gene: TRBD1; abundance: few; CDR3nt: TGTGCCAGCGCCCACCGGGACAGGGGGCATTCACCCCTCCACTTT; CDR3aa: CASAHRDRGHSPLHF
v_gene: TRBV6-1; j_gene: TRBJ2-1; d_gene: TRBD2; abundance: few; CDR3nt: TGTGCCAGCAACCCAGCGGGAGGCCCCAATGAGCAGTTCTTC; CDR3aa: CASNPAGGPNEQFF
v_gene: TRBV3-1; j_gene: TRBJ2-7; d_gene: -; abundance: many; CDR3nt: TGTGCCAGCAGCCCCCCATTCGGGGAGCAGTACTTC; CDR3aa: CASSPPFGEQYF
v_gene: TRBV3-1; j_gene: TRBJ1-2; d_gene: -; abundance: few; CDR3nt: TGTGCCAGCAGCCAAGATCCAGGGATGGGTGGCTACACCTTC; CDR3aa: CASSQDPGMGGYTF
v_gene: TRBV3-1; j_gene: TRBJ2-1; d_gene: -; abundance: -; CDR3nt: TGTGCCAGCAGCCAAGAACTACTCCGGGACTCAGAGCAGTTCTTC; CDR3aa: CASSQELLRDSEQFF
v_gene: TRBV6-5; j_gene: TRBJ2-1; d_gene: TRBD2; abundance: once; CDR3nt: TGTGCCAGCAGCTACGGGGGGCTAGCGGGAGTCAATGAGCAGTTCTTC; CDR3aa: CASSYGGLAGVNEQFF
v_gene: TRBV12-3/TRBV12-4; j_gene: TRBJ1-5; d_gene: -; abundance: -; CDR3nt: TGTGCCAGCAGGAAACAGGGACCAAATCAGCCCCAGCATTTT; CDR3aa: CASRKQGPNQPQHF
v_gene: TRBV7-9; j_gene: TRBJ2-2; d_gene: TRBD2; abundance: once; CDR3nt: TGTGCCAGCAGCCCATCGGGACTAGCGGGAGGGCCCGGGGAGCTGTTTTTT; CDR3aa: CASSPSGLAGGPGELFF
v_gene: TRBV9; j_gene: TRBJ2-1; d_gene: -; abundance: -; CDR3nt: TGTGCCAGCAGCCCCCGCAGCCTCAGGGTTGGAGCCTACAATGAGCAGTTCTTC; CDR3aa: CASSPRSLRVGAYNEQFF
v_gene: TRBV5-1; j_gene: TRBJ1-1; d_gene: -; abundance: many; CDR3nt: TGCGCCAGCAGCTTGGCCCCAGCGAACACTGAAGCTTTCTTT; CDR3aa: CASSLAPANTEAFF
v_gene: TRBV7-9; j_gene: TRBJ1-2; d_gene: TRBD1; abundance: few; CDR3nt: TGTGCCAGCAGCTACCAACCGGGACAGGGGGACTATGGCTACACCTTC; CDR3aa: CASSYQPGQGDYGYTF
v_gene: TRBV3-1; j_gene: TRBJ2-1; d_gene: -; abundance: -; CDR3nt: TGTGCCAGCAGACCAGAAGGACCCTACTCCTACAATGAGCAGTTCTTC; CDR3aa: CASRPEGPYSYNEQFF
v_gene: TRBV12-3/TRBV12-4; j_gene: TRBJ2-7; d_gene: TRBD2; abundance: -; CDR3nt: TGTGCCAGCAGCGCCTCCCGGGGAGCGGGAGAAACCTACGAGCAGTACTTC; CDR3aa: CASSASRGAGETYEQYF
v_gene: TRBV24-1; j_gene: TRBJ2-1; d_gene: -; abundance: -; CDR3nt: TGTGCCACCAGTCCAGCGGAGTACAATGAGCAGTTCTTC; CDR3aa: CATSPAEYNEQFF
v_gene: TRBV5-1; j_gene: TRBJ1-2; d_gene: TRBD1; abundance: -; CDR3nt: TGCGCCAGCAGCCGGGAAGGGACAGTTTCTAACTATGGCTACACCTTC; CDR3aa: CASSREGTVSNYGYTF
v_gene: TRBV12-3/TRBV12-4; j_gene: TRBJ2-7; d_gene: -; abundance: few; CDR3nt: TGTGCCAGCAGCTGGTCAGTCACCTACGAGCAGTACTTC; CDR3aa: CASSWSVTYEQYF
v_gene: TRBV7-9; j_gene: TRBJ2-2; d_gene: TRBD1; abundance: -; CDR3nt: TGTGCCAGCAGCGAAAGGGACAGGGGGCACGGCGGGGAGCTGTTTTTT; CDR3aa: CASSERDRGHGGELFF
v_gene: TRBV27; j_gene: TRBJ1-2; d_gene: -; abundance: -; CDR3nt: TGTGCCAGCAGTTTAACCCCACAGGGACACTATGGCTACACCTTC; CDR3aa: CASSLTPQGHYGYTF
v_gene: TRBV7-8; j_gene: TRBJ1-2; d_gene: -; abundance: -; CDR3nt: TGTGCCAGCAGCTTAGGACGCGGGGGGAACTATGGCTACACCTTC; CDR3aa: CASSLGRGGNYGYTF
v_gene: TRBV20-1; j_gene: TRBJ2-2; d_gene: -; abundance: few; CDR3nt: TGCAGTGCTCCGGGACACCTCACCGGGGAGCTGTTTTTT; CDR3aa: CSAPGHLTGELFF
v_gene: TRBV27; j_gene: TRBJ2-7; d_gene: -; abundance: -; CDR3nt: TGTGCCAGCAGTTTAGTGGGAGGGGGGTACGAGCAGTACTTC; CDR3aa: CASSLVGGGYEQYF
v_gene: TRBV21-1; j_gene: TRBJ2-4; d_gene: -; abundance: few; CDR3nt: TGTGCCAGCAGCCCGCGACAGGATTGGGACATTCAGTACTTC; CDR3aa: CASSPRQDWDIQYF
v_gene: TRBV7-8; j_gene: TRBJ1-1; d_gene: -; abundance: -; CDR3nt: TGTGCCAGCAGCTCAGAAAGGGCCGGCACTGAAGCTTTCTTT; CDR3aa: CASSSERAGTEAFF
v_gene: TRBV5-1; j_gene: TRBJ2-7; d_gene: -; abundance: many; CDR3nt: TGCGCCAGCAGCGTGGAGGACCTCTACGAGCAGTACTTC; CDR3aa: CASSVEDLYEQYF
v_gene: TRBV2; j_gene: TRBJ1-4; d_gene: TRBD1; abundance: -; CDR3nt: TGTGCCAGCAGTGCACAGGGGATCCAGGAAAAACTGTTTTTT; CDR3aa: CASSAQGIQEKLFF
v_gene: TRBV18; j_gene: TRBJ1-4; d_gene: -; abundance: -; CDR3nt: TGTGCCAGCTCACCAGTCGGGGGTAATGAAAAACTGTTTTTT; CDR3aa: CASSPVGGNEKLFF
v_gene: TRBV6-2/TRBV6-3; j_gene: TRBJ2-3; d_gene: -; abundance: -; CDR3nt: TGTGCCAGCAGTTACTCATATACCCGCGACAGGACAGATACGCAGTATTTT; CDR3aa: CASSYSYTRDRTDTQYF
v_gene: TRBV19; j_gene: TRBJ1-5; d_gene: -; abundance: -; CDR3nt: TGTGCCAGTAGTATAGCCAGAAATAGCAATCAGCCCCAGCATTTT; CDR3aa: CASSIARNSNQPQHF
v_gene: TRBV10-3; j_gene: TRBJ2-4; d_gene: -; abundance: few; CDR3nt: TGTGCCATCAGTGATGCTAGCGTAAACATTCAGTACTTC; CDR3aa: CAISDASVNIQYF
v_gene: TRBV6-5; j_gene: TRBJ2-6; d_gene: -; abundance: few; CDR3nt: TGTGCCAGCAGTTACTCGAGTATGGGCACTGGGGCCAACGTCCTGACTTTC; CDR3aa: CASSYSSMGTGANVLTF